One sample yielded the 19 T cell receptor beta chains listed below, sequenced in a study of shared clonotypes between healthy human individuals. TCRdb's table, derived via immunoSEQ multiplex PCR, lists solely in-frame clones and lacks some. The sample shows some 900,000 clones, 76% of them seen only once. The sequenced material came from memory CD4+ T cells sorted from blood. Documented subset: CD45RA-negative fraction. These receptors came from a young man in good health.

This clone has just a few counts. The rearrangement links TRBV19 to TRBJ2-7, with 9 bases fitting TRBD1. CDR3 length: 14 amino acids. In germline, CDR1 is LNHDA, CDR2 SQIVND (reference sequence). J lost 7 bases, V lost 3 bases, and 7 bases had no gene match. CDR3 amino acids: CASSIRTGVMEQYF. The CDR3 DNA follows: TGTGCCAGTAGTATCCGGACAGGGGTCATGGAGCAGTACTTC. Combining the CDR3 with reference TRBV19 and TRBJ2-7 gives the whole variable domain DGGITQSPKYLFRKEGQNVTLSCEQNLNHDAMYWYRQDPGQGLRLIYYSQIVNDFQKGDIAEGYSVSREKKESFPLTVTSAQKNPTAFYLCASSIRTGVMEQYFGPGTRLTVT.

The chain's CDR3 is CASSHLRGKKLFF. CDR3 DNA: TGCGCCAGCAGCCACCTCCGAGGGAAAAAACTGTTTTTT. V is TRBV4-1 and J is TRBJ1-4, with D hard to call. The length of the CDR3 is 13 residues. Germline V lookup: CDR1 MGHRA, CDR2 YSYEKL. Trimming stripped 3 bases from V and 9 bases from J, with 11 bases between.

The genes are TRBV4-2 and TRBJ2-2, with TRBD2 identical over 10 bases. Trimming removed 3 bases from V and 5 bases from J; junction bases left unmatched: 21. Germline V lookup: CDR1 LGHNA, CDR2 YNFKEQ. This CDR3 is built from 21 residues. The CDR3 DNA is TGTGCCAGCAGCCATAAAGGGGGGCCTAGCGGGGGCCCCCGAGGGACCGGGGAGCTGTTTTTT. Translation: CASSHKGGPSGGPRGTGELFF.

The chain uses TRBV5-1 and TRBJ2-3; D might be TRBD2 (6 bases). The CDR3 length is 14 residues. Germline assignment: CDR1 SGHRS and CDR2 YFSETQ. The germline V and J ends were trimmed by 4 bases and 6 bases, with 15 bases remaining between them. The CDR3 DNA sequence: TGCGCCAGCAGCCCGGACGGGAGCAGGGATACGCAGTATTTT. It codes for CASSPDGSRDTQYF.

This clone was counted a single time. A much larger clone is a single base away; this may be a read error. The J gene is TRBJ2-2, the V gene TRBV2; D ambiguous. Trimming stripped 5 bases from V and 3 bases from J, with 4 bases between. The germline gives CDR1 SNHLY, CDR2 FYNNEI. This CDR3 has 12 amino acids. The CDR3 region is CASSFYTGELFF. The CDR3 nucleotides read TGTGCCAGCAGTTTTTACACCGGGGAGCTGTTTTTT.

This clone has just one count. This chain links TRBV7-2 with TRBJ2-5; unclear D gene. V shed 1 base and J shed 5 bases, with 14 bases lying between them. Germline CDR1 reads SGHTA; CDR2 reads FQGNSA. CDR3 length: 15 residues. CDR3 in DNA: TGTGCCAGCAGCTTAGATGGGCTGGAGACGGAGACCCAGTACTTC. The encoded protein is CASSLDGLETETQYF. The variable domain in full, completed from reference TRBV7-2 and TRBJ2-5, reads GAGVSQSPSNKVTEKGKDVELRCDPISGHTALYWYRQSLGQGLEFLIYFQGNSAPDKSGLPSDRFSAERTGGSVSTLTIQRTQQEDSAVYLCASSLDGLETETQYFGPGTRLLVL.

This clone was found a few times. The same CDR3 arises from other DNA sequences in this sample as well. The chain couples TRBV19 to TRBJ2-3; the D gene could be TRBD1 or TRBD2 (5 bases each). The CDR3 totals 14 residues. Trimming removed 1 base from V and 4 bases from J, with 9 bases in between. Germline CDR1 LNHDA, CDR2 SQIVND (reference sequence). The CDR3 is CASSIARGADTQYF. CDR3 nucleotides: TGTGCCAGTAGTATAGCGAGGGGCGCAGATACGCAGTATTTT. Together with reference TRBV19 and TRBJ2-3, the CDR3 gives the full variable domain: DGGITQSPKYLFRKEGQNVTLSCEQNLNHDAMYWYRQDPGQGLRLIYYSQIVNDFQKGDIAEGYSVSREKKESFPLTVTSAQKNPTAFYLCASSIARGADTQYFGPGTRLTVL.

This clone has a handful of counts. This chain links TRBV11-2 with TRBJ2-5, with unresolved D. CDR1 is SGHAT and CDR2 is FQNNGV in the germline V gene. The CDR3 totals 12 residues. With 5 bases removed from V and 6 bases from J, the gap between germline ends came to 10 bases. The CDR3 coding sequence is TGTGCCAGCAGCGGGGTATCGAAGACCCAGTACTTC. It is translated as CASSGVSKTQYF.

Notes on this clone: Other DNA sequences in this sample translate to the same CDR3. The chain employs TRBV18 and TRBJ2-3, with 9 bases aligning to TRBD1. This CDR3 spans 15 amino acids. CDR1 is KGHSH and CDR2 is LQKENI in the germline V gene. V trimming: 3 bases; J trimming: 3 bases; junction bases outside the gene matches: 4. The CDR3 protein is CASSPSTGGTDTQYF. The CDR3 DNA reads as TGTGCCAGCTCACCCTCGACAGGGGGAACAGATACGCAGTATTTT.

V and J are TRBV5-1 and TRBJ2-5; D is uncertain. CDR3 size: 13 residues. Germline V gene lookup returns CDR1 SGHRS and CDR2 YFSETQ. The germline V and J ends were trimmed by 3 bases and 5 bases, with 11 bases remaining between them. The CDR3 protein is CASSWDVLETQYF. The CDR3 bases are TGCGCCAGCAGCTGGGATGTTCTGGAGACCCAGTACTTC.

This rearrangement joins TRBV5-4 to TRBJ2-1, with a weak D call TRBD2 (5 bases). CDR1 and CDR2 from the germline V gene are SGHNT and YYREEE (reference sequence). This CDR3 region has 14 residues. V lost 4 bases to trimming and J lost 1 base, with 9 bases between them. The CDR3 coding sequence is TGTGCCAGCAGCCTGAGCGGTTCCTACAATGAGCAGTTCTTC. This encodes CASSLSGSYNEQFF. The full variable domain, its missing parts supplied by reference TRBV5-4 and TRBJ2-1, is ETGVTQSPTHLIKTRGQQVTLRCSSQSGHNTVSWYQQALGQGPQFIFQYYREEENGRGNFPPRFSGLQFPNYSSELNVNALELDDSALYLCASSLSGSYNEQFFGPGTRLTVL.

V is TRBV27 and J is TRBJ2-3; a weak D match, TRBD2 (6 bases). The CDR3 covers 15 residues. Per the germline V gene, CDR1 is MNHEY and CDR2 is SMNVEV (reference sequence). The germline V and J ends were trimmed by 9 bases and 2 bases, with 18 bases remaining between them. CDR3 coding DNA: TGTGCCAGGAGTCCGGGACTTGACGACACAGATACGCAGTATTTT. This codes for CARSPGLDDTDTQYF.

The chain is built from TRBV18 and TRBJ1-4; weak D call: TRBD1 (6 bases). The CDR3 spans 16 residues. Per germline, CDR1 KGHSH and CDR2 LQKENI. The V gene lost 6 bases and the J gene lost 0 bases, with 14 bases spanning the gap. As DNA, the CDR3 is TGTGCCAGCTCGAAGCAGGGGCTATCAACTAATGAAAAACTGTTTTTT. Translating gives CASSKQGLSTNEKLFF.

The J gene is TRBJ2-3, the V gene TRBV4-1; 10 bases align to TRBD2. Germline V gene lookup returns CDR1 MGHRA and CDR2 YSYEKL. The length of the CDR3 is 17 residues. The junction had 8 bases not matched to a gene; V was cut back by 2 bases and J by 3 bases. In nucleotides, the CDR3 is TGCGCCAGCAGCCAATTGTCTAGCGGGAGTCCGACAGATACGCAGTATTTT. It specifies CASSQLSSGSPTDTQYF.

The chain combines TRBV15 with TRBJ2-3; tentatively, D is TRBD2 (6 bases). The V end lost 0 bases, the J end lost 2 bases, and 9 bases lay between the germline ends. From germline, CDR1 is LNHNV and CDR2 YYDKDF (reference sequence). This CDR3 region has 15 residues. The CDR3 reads CATSREGTDTDTQYF. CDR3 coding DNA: TGTGCCACCAGCAGAGAGGGGACTGACACAGATACGCAGTATTTT.

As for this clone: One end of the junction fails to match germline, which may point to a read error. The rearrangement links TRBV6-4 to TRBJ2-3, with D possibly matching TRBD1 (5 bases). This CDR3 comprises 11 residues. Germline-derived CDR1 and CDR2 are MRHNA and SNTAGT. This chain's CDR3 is CASSDSGKGSF. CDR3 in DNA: TGTGCCAGCAGTGACTCTGGTAAGGGGTCTTTT.

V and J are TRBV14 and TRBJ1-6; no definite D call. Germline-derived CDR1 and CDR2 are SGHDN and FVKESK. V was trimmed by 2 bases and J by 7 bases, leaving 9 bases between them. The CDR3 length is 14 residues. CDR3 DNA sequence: TGTGCCAGCAGCCAAAGAGGGAGCAATTCACCCCTCCACTTT. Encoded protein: CASSQRGSNSPLHF.

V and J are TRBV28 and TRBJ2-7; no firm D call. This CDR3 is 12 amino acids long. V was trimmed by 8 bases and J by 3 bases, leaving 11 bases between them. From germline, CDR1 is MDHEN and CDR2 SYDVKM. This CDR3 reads CASENRVYEQYF. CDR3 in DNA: TGTGCCAGCGAAAATCGGGTCTACGAGCAGTACTTC.

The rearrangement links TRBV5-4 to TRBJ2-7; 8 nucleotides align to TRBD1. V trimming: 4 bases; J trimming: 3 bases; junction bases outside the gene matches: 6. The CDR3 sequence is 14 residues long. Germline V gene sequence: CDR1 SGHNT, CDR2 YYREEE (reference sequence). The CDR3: CASSKIGQGYEQYF. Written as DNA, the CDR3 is TGTGCCAGCAGCAAAATCGGACAGGGCTACGAGCAGTACTTC.